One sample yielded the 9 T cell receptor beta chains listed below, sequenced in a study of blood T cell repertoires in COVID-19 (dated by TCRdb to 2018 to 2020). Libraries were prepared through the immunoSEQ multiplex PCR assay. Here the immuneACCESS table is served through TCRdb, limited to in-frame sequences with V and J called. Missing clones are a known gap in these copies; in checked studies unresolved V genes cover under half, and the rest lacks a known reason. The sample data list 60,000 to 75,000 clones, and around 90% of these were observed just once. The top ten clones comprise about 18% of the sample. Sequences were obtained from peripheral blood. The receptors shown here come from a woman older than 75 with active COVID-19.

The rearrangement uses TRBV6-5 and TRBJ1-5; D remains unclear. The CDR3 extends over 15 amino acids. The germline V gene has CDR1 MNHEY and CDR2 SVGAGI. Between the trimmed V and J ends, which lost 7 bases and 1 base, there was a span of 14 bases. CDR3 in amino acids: CASIRSRNSNQPQHF. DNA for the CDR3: TGTGCCAGCATTAGATCCCGTAACAGCAATCAGCCCCAGCATTTT.

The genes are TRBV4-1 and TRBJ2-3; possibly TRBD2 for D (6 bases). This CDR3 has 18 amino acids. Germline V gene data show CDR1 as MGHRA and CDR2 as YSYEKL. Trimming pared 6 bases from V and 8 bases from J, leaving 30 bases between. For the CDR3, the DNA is TGCGCCAGCAGACAACACCTCCTCGTAGGGACTCGTGTGGGTACGCAGTATTTT. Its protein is CASRQHLLVGTRVGTQYF.

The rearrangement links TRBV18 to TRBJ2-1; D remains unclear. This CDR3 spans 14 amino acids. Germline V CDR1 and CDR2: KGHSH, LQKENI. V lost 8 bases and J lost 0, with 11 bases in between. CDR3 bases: TGTGCCAGCGCACTGGAGAGCTCCTACAATGAGCAGTTCTTC. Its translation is CASALESSYNEQFF.

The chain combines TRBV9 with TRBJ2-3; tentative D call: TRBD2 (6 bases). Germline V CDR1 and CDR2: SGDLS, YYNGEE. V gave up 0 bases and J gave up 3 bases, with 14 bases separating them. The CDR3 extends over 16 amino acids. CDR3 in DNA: TGTGCCAGCAGCGTAGCTGGGACTGACGGGACAGATACGCAGTATTTT. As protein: CASSVAGTDGTDTQYF. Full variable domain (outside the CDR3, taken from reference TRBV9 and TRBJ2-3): DSGVTQTPKHLITATGQRVTLRCSPRSGDLSVYWYQQSLDQGLQFLIQYYNGEERAKGNILERFSAQQFPDLHSELNLSSLELGDSALYFCASSVAGTDGTDTQYFGPGTRLTVL.

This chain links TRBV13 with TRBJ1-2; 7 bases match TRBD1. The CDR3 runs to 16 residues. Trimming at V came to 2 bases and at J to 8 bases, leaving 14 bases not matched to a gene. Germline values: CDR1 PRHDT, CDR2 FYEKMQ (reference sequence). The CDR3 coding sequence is TGTGCCAGCAGCTTAAAGGGGACAGACCACTATGTAGGCTACACCTTC. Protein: CASSLKGTDHYVGYTF.

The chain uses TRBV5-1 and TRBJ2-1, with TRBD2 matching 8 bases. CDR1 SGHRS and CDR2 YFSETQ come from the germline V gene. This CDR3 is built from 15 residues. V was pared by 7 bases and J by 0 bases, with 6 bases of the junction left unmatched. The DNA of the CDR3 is TGCGCCAGCCGGGAGGGATTCAGCTCCTACAATGAGCAGTTCTTC. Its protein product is CASREGFSSYNEQFF.

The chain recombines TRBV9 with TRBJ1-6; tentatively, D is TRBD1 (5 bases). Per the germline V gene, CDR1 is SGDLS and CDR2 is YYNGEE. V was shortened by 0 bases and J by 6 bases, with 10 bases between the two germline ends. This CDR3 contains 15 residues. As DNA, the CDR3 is TGTGCCAGCAGCGTAGGCGGGGGAGGTAATTCACCCCTCCACTTT. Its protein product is CASSVGGGGNSPLHF.

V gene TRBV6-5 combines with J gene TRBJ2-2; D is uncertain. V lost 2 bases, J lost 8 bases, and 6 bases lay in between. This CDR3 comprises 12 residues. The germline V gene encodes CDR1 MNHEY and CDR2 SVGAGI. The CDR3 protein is CASSYLGGELFF. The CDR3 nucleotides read TGTGCCAGCAGTTACCTCGGGGGGGAGCTGTTTTTT.

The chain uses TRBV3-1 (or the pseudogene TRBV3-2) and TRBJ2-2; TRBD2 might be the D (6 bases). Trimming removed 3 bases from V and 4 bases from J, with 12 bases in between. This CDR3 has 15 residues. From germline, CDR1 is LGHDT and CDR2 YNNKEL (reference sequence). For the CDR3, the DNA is TGTGCCAGCAGCCAGTGGGGGGTTGGCACCGGGGAGCTGTTTTTT. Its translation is CASSQWGVGTGELFF.